The present T cell receptor beta chain was sequenced within a study of shared clonotypes between healthy human individuals. The V gene lost 0 bases and the J gene lost 4 bases, with 10 bases spanning the gap. Germline V CDR1 and CDR2: SGHRS, YFSETQ. The CDR3 is made up of 14 amino acids. Evenly divided among several immunoSEQ plates was the genomic DNA of each subset. Profiling relied on immunoSEQ multiplex PCR, and the TCRdb table lists in-frame clones only, not all of them. The repertoire holds 150,000 to 200,000 clones, with 90% to 95% as singletons. The TCR was taken from a woman between 25 and 40 years old in good health. The V and J genes are TRBV5-1 and TRBJ1-2, with D possibly TRBD1 on 5 matching bases. The sequenced material came from naive CD4+ T cells sorted from blood. Documented subset: CD45RA+ positively selected. CDR3 DNA: TGCGCCAGCAGCTTGGCGCAGGGTGGCTATGGCTACACCTTC. This translates into CASSLAQGGYGYTF.